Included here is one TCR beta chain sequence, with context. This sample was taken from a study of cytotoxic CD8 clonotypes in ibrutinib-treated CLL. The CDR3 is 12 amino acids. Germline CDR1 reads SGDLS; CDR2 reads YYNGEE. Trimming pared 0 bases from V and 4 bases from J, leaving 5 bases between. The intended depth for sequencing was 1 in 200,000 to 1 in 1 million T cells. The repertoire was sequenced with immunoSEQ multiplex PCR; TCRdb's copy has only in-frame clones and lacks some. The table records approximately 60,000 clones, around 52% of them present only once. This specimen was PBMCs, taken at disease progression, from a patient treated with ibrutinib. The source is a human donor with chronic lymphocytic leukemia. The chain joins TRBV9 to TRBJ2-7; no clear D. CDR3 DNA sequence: TGTGCCAGCAGCGTAGTGCCGTACGAGCAGTACTTC. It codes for CASSVVPYEQYF.